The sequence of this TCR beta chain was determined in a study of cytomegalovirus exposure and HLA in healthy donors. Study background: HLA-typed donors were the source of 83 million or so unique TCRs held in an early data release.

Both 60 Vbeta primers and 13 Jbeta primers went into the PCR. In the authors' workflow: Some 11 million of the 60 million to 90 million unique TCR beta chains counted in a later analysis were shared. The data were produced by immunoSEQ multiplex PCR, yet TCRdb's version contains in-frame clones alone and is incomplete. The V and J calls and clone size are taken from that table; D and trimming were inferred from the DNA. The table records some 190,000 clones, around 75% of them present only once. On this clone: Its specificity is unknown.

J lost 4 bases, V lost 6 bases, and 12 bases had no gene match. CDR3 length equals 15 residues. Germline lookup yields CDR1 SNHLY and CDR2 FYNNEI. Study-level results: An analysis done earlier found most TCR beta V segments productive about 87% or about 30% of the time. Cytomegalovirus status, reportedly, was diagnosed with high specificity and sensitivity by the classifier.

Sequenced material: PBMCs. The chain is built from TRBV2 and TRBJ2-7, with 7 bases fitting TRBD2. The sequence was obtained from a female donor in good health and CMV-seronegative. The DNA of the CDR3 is TGTGCCAGCAGCCTGGATGGGGGAGGGAGGTACGAGCAGTACTTC. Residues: CASSLDGGGRYEQYF.